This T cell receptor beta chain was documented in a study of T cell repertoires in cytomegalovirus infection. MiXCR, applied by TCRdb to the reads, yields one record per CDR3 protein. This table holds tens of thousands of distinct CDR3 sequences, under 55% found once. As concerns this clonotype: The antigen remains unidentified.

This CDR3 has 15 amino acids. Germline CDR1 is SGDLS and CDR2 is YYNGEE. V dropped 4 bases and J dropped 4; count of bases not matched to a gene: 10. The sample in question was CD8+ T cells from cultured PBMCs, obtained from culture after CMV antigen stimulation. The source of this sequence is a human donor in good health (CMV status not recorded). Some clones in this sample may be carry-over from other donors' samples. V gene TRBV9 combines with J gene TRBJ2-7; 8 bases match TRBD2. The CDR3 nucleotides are TGTGCCAGCAGCCCCTCGGAAGCGGGGGTTTACGAGCAGTACTTC. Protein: CASSPSEAGVYEQYF.